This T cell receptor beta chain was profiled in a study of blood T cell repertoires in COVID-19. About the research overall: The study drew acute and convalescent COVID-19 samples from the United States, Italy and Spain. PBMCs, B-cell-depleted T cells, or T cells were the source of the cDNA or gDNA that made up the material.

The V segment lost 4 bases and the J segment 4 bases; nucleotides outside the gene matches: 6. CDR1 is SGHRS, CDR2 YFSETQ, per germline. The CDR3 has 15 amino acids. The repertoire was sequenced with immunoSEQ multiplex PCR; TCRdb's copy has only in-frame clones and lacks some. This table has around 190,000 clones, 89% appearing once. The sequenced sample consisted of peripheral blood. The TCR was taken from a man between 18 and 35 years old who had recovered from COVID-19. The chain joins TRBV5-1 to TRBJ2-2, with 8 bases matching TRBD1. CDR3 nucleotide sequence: TGCGCCAGCAGCCTAAGACAGGGGAGCACCGGGGAGCTGTTTTTT. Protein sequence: CASSLRQGSTGELFF.